The subject of this entry is one T cell receptor beta chain. Authors' data handling: Estimates of nucleated cell counts were drawn from the amplification of reference gene primers. Sequencing used immunoSEQ multiplex PCR; TCRdb keeps in-frame clones, though not all of them. For V, J and clone size, that table is used; D and trimming come from the DNA. The sample includes some 240,000 clones, over 70% of them seen just once. This CDR3 spans 15 amino acids. The trim removed 2 bases at V and 7 bases at J, leaving 5 bases unmatched. Germline V gives CDR1 SGHDN, CDR2 FVKESK. This entry comes from a study of blood T cell repertoires in COVID-19. At the level of the study: PBMCs, B-cell-depleted T cells, or T cells were the source of the cDNA or gDNA that made up the material.

Enrollment of patients from Seattle took place during active infection, with longitudinal follow-up. Sequencing used peripheral blood. The chain combines TRBV14 with TRBJ1-6; 7 bases match TRBD1. The receptor was derived from an older woman with COVID-19, enrolled during active disease. Written as DNA, the CDR3 is TGTGCCAGCAGCCAAAACAGGGGTGGCAATTCACCCCTCCACTTT. This sequence encodes CASSQNRGGNSPLHF.